This T cell receptor beta chain emerged from a study of molecular identifiers for immune sequencing clone quantification (dated by TCRdb to 2016 to 2019). In terms of the full investigation: In a replicate experiment, RNA from around 20,000 or 100,000 naive CD8 T cells was split into five aliquots, four of which were sequenced. CD8 T cells were used in a methods study to benchmark molecular-identifier clustering-based TCR repertoire sequencing (MIDCIRS) and TCR RNA copy counting. The paper's findings and limits, for the study overall: Modeling estimated about 3 recovered TCR RNA copies per cell, compared with about ten by digital PCR, which implies about 30% capture efficiency. In CMV-specific effector cells, over 98% of molecules were held by clones above 20 RNA copies, whereas under 1% of molecules were held by such clones in naive cells. Spiked-in Jurkat TCR RNA equivalent to a single cell was reported to be detectable even among more than 900,000 naive CD8 T cells. The naive libraries included spiked-in Jurkat TCR RNA (roughly 9 copies' worth), and this RNA is not part of the donor repertoire. The sizes of highly expanded clones could end up underestimated when identical TCR molecules share a barcode. Without barcode sub-clustering, chimeric consensus sequences inflated TCR diversity; chimeras reached as high as 47%.

Libraries of naive CD8 T cells were built from anywhere between roughly 18,000 and 1,000,000 sorted cells, with 10%, 30% or 50% of the purified RNA used. Naive CD8 T cells were FACS-sorted as CD8+CD4-CCR7+CD45RA+ on a BD FACSAria II into RLT Plus buffer. To test detection sensitivity, Jurkat RNA equivalent to approximately ten TCR copies was spiked into samples of roughly 18,000-1,100,000 naive CD8 T cells. CD8 T cells were enriched using RosetteSep CD8+ T Cell Enrichment Cocktail and Ficoll-Paque, and the enriched cells then underwent ACK red cell lysis. The library was generated by PCR. Sequencing was performed on a NextSeq 500. Bulk TCR libraries were prepared as previously described, using TCR primers listed in Table S5. Purification of total RNA was performed with the Qiagen AllPrep DNA/RNA kit. Before analysis, reads from multiple sequencing runs of the same library were pooled. On the study's bioinformatics: Reads were retained only if the reads had an exact TCR constant sequence, and the retained reads were trimmed to 150 nt and grouped according to their 12-nt molecular barcodes. Within each barcode group, reads were sub-clustered at a 15% Levenshtein threshold, and quality-weighted consensus sequences were built per RNA molecule. Non-functional sequences were excluded, and lower-count sequences lying one edit away from another sequence were also excluded. Based on fitting two negative binomial distributions, any barcode sub-cluster with under 20% of the maximum read count was discarded. TCRdb reworked the public reads: Q25 trimming with fastp, MiXCR clone assembly, productive beta chains retained. All rows with the same CDR3 protein become a single entry with the most common DNA and genes. What appears here as the V and J calls and clone size reflects TCRdb's work, not the paper's. Counted in this sample were some 41,000 distinct CDR3 sequences; about 24% of them appeared once. The biggest ten clones account for about 1% of the sample.

On this clonotype itself: The antigen it binds to is not known. One base away lies a much larger clone, so this may be a sequencing read error.

The sequenced material came from naive CD8+ T cells from blood, with Jurkat cell RNA spiked in. What the cell subset or site label conveys for this sample: FACS-sorted CD8+CD4-CCR7+CD45RA+ naive T cells. This clonotype originated in a human donor in good health. Some libraries in this study had Jurkat cell RNA spiked in.

The CDR3 has the sequence CVSAEGGRAFF. The bases read TGTGTCAGTGCTGAGGGGGGGCGAGCTTTCTTT. The chain uses TRBV19 and TRBJ1-1; TRBD1 is perhaps the D gene, given 6 matching bases. From cysteine to phenylalanine, the CDR3 is 11 amino acids long. Kept here is only the CDR3 DNA, which spans 33 bases and is read in frame from base 1. The germline V gene (reference sequence) yields LNHDA for CDR1 and SQIVND for CDR2.